A selection of T cell receptor beta chains follows, all from one sample in a study of cytomegalovirus exposure and HLA in healthy donors. The repertoire was sequenced with immunoSEQ multiplex PCR; TCRdb's copy has only in-frame clones and lacks some. The profile shows approximately 100,000 clones, roughly 87% of them singletons. The sequenced sample consisted of PBMCs. These receptors were taken from a man aged 18 to 30 in good health and CMV-seropositive. The conserved cysteine and the conserved F or W are not part of the CDR3 here. D genes are given only for firm matches.

TRBV2	TRBJ1-4	TRBD1	ASRDRAVKLF
TRBV9	TRBJ2-2	TRBD2	ASSVGEGRGNGELF
TRBV5-1	TRBJ1-4	TRBD1	ASSFGTGLPNEKLF
TRBV13	TRBJ2-7	TRBD2	ASRRAGDPPHYEQY
TRBV7-3	TRBJ2-3	TRBD1	ASSPGTGYTDTQY
TRBV2	TRBJ1-1	TRBD1	ASSRDRGNHEAF
TRBV10-2	TRBJ2-7	-	ASSVSGAYEQY
TRBV12-5	TRBJ2-7	-	ASVMGHVGNEQY
TRBV6-1	TRBJ1-5	-	ASTGQNNQPQH
TRBV28	TRBJ2-1	TRBD2	ASSPLADNEQF
TRBV5-4	TRBJ2-7	TRBD2	ASSKGLAGAYEQY
TRBV10-1	TRBJ1-2	TRBD1	ASSSDRGYGYT
TRBV4-2	TRBJ2-5	-	ASSQDRVSETQY
TRBV25-1	TRBJ2-1	TRBD2	ASQTSSEQF
TRBV9	TRBJ2-3	-	ASSVGTRGPSTDTQY
TRBV5-1	TRBJ1-1	-	ASSLGSGLNTEAF
TRBV27	TRBJ2-1	-	ASSPQSYNEQF
TRBV7-9	TRBJ2-7	TRBD1	ASSSTGGVSYEQY
TRBV2	TRBJ2-5	TRBD1	ASSLLVRQGLKEETQY
TRBV5-6	TRBJ2-7	-	ASSSQSAEQY
TRBV20-1	TRBJ1-2	-	SASEGRSYT
TRBV6-5	TRBJ2-5	-	ASSFQRNQETQY
TRBV4-1	TRBJ2-5	-	ASSQGLTKETQY
TRBV19	TRBJ2-7	TRBD2	ASSIHPGLAGGINEQY
TRBV27	TRBJ1-2	-	ASSLPTRGYYGYT
TRBV29-1	TRBJ2-5	TRBD1	SVDVGTGYRETQY
TRBV5-1	TRBJ2-1	TRBD2	ASSLAFGGLAGFLEQF
TRBV5-6	TRBJ1-1	-	ASSLGGNTEAF
TRBV9	TRBJ2-1	TRBD2	ASSVGGLAGGPYNEQF
TRBV7-6	TRBJ2-3	TRBD1	ASSVTGKDTQY
TRBV7-6	TRBJ2-3	-	ASSFRGGSFNTDTQY
TRBV12-5	TRBJ2-5	TRBD1	ASGGGTGTGGETQY
TRBV27	TRBJ2-5	-	ASSLLGRQETQY
TRBV6-1	TRBJ2-1	-	ASTLAGRPNEQF
TRBV28	TRBJ2-2	TRBD1	ASRYSGTGSFTNTGELF